This TCR beta chain is from a study of CD8 T cells in ankylosing spondylitis. Points from the study as a whole: Within ankylosing spondylitis blood, a TCR beta motif made up of eight or nine highly homologous variants appeared to be characteristic. The clones that were linked to disease were reported to be significantly enriched in matched synovial fluid samples from ankylosing spondylitis patients.

TCRdb re-called the 5' RACE reads with MiXCR, one entry per CDR3 protein. The repertoire consists of over 400,000 distinct CDR3 sequences, with roughly 25% occurring once and the leading ten covering over 0.8%. For this clonotype: Its target is not known.

The V gene's germline CDR1 is SGHVS and CDR2 FQNEAQ. V gave up 6 bases and J gave up 12 bases; unmatched junction bases: 8. This CDR3 spans 13 amino acids. This clonotype originated in a male donor with ankylosing spondylitis. The J gene is TRBJ2-4, the V gene TRBV7-8; TRBD2 matches 10 bases. The source material was blood, either unsorted or a sorted T cell fraction (not recorded which). As DNA, the CDR3 is TGTGCCAGCAGAAATTCAGCGGGAGGGCGTCAGTACTTC. Protein: CASRNSAGGRQYF.